This record looks at one T cell receptor (beta chain) sequence and its context. No antigen is known for it. This CDR3 has 16 residues. Germline CDR1 reads SGHTA; CDR2 reads FQGNSA. Trimming stripped 1 base from V and 2 bases from J, with 12 bases between. These data are taken from a study of response to subunit inactivated influenza vaccine. Study-wide results and limits: T cells newly recruited by each seasonal influenza vaccination are few, the authors suggested.

MiXCR was run by TCRdb on the RT-PCR reads, yielding one entry per CDR3 protein. There are hundreds of thousands of distinct CDR3 sequences in the sample; approximately 12% occur only once, and 10% to 13% lies in the top ten. This sequence joins TRBV7-2 and TRBJ2-1, with D perhaps matching TRBD2 (7 bases). The sequence was collected from a man aged 50-60 years who received an inactivated influenza vaccine. Sequencing used PBMCs from blood, obtained on the day of vaccination. CDR3 in DNA: TGTGCCAGCAGCTTAGACTCGCGGGGGCCCTACAATGAGCAGTTCTTC. Translated, it gives CASSLDSRGPYNEQFF.